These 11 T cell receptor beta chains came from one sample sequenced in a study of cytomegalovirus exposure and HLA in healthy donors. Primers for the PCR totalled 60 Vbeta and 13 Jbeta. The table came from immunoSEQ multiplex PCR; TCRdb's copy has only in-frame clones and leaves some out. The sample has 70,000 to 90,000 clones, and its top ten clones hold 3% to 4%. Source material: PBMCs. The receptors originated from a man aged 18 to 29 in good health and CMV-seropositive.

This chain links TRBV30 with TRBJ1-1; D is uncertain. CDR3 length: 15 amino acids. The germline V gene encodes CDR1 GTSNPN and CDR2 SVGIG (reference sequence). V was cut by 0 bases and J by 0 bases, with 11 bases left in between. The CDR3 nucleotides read TGTGCCTGGAGTGTACTTAGTCTGATGAACACTGAAGCTTTCTTT. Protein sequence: CAWSVLSLMNTEAFF.

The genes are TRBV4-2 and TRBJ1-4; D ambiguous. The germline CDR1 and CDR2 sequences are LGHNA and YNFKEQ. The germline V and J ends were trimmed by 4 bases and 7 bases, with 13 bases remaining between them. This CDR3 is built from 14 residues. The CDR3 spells CASSPREDGEKLFF. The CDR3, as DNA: TGTGCCAGCAGCCCAAGGGAGGATGGTGAAAAACTGTTTTTT.

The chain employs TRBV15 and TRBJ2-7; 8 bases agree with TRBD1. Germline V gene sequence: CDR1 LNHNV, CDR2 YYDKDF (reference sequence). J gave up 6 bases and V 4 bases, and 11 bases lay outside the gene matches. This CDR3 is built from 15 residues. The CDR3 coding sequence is TGTGCCACCAGCATAGGACAGGGAGATGTATCCGAGCAGTACTTC. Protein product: CATSIGQGDVSEQYF.

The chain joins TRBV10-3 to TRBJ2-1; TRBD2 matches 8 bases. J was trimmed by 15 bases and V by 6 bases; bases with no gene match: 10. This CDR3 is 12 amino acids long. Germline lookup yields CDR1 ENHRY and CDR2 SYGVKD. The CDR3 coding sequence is TGTGCCATCAGCGTAGCGGGAAGGGATCCGTTCTTC. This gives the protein CAISVAGRDPFF.

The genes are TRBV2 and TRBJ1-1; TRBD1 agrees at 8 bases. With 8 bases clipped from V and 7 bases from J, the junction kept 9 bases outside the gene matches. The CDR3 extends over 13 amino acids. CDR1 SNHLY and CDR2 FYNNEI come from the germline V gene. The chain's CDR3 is CASGYSGTGEAFF. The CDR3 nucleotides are TGTGCCAGCGGCTATTCCGGGACAGGTGAAGCTTTCTTT.

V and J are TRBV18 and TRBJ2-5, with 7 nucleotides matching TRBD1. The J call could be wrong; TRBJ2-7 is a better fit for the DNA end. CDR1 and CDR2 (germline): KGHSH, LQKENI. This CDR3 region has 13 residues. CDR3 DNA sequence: TGTGCCAGCTCACCTGGGACAGTCTACGAGCAGTACTTC. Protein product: CASSPGTVYEQYF.

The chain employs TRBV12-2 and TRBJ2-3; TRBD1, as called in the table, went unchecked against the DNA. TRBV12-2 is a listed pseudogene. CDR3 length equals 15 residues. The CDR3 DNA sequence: TGTGCAAGTCGCTTAGCGGCAGGGGGGAAGGATACGCAGTATTTT. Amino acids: CASRLAAGGKDTQYF.

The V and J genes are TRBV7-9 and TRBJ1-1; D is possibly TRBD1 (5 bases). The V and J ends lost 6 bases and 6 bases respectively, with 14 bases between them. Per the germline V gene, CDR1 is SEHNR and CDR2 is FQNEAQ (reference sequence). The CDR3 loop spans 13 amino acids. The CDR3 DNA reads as TGTGCCAGCAGAGCCGGAGGAGGGGCTGAAGCTTTCTTT. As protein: CASRAGGGAEAFF.

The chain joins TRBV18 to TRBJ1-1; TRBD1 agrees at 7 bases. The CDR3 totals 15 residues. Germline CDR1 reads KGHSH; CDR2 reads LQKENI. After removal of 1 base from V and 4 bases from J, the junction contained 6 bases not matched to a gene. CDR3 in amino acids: CASSPQTGAGTEAFF. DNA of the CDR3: TGTGCCAGCTCACCACAAACAGGGGCCGGCACTGAAGCTTTCTTT.

CDR3 bases: TGTGCCAGCAGTTTATCAGGCACGGGGAATGGGCAGTACTTC. It encodes CASSLSGTGNGQYF. V usage is TRBV27 and J usage is TRBJ2-7, with D perhaps matching TRBD2 (5 bases). With 0 bases removed from V and 9 bases from J, the gap between germline ends came to 15 bases. This CDR3 has 14 residues. Germline V gene sequence: CDR1 MNHEY, CDR2 SMNVEV (reference sequence).

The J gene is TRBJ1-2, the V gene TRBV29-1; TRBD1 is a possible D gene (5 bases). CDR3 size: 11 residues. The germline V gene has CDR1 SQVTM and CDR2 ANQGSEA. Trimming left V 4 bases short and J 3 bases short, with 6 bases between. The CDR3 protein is CSVVRDYGYTF. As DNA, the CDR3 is TGCAGCGTTGTCAGGGACTATGGCTACACCTTC.